The present T cell receptor (beta chain) was sequenced within a study of monozygotic twins with inflammatory bowel disease. In germline, CDR1 is MDHEN, CDR2 SYDVKM. The CDR3 covers 13 residues. TCRdb derives one entry per CDR3 protein from the 5' RACE reads, leaving out DNA. This table lists 300,000 to 350,000 distinct CDR3 sequences. The sequence was collected from a human donor with ulcerative colitis or Crohn's disease, or a healthy co-twin of an affected twin (not recorded which). Specimen: blood. The rearrangement uses TRBV28 and TRBJ2-1. The CDR3 here is CASSLWGLPEQFF.